The TCR beta chain under discussion was sequenced for a study of human T cells and chemical hapten exposure. The wider study: The study sensitized with 2% DPC on a 2 cm by 2 cm patch of upper inner arm skin.

TCRdb ran MiXCR on the RACE reads and lists one entry per CDR3 protein. Of around 75,000 distinct CDR3 sequences in the sample, 10% were seen once. This clonotype has only one observation. Antigen: not known. Time point defined: patch test 2, 6 weeks after DPC sensitization. Noted treatment: therapeutic diphenylcyclopropenone sensitization with weekly scalp DPC. Trimming took off 5 bases at V and 4 bases at J, with 17 bases between the two ends. This CDR3 contains 15 residues. Germline V gene data show CDR1 as SEHNR and CDR2 as FQNEAQ (reference sequence). Study observations and caveats: The formation of large CDR3 similarity clusters by expanded TCRs significantly exceeded that of controls. Alopecia in all donors means immunity may differ from healthy individuals.

The genes are TRBV7-9 and TRBJ1-1, with D possibly being TRBD1 (5 bases). Specimen: whole blood, collected in connection with sensitization to the hapten diphenylcyclopropenone (DPC). This sequence originates from a woman between 45 and 60 years old with alopecia areata. Some clones in this sample may be carry-over from other donors' samples. The CDR3 protein is CASSRTRTPITEAFF. The CDR3 region has the DNA TGTGCCAGCAGCCGTACAAGGACACCTATCACTGAAGCTTTCTTT.